This entry describes one TCR beta chain. CD4+ cell separation produced CD45RA+ naive and CD45RA-negative memory subsets. This sample stems from a study of shared clonotypes between healthy human individuals. The V and J ends lost 3 bases and 2 bases respectively, with 5 bases between them. The CDR3 consists of 12 residues. Germline CDR1 is SGHNT and CDR2 is YYREEE (reference sequence). Profiled with immunoSEQ multiplex PCR; TCRdb holds only in-frame clones, not every one. The sample yields a few million clones, 95% seen once. Material: naive CD4+ T cells sorted from blood. The subset: CD45RA+ positively selected. The sequence derives from a man younger than 35 in good health. V is TRBV5-4 and J is TRBJ1-2; D is perhaps TRBD1 (5 bases). The CDR3 DNA is TGTGCCAGCAGCTGGGACAACTATGGCTACACCTTC. Translating it yields CASSWDNYGYTF.